Below, 2 T cell receptor beta chains from the same sample are listed, as sequenced in a study of blood T cells in healthy people across ages. Using a J-beta primer mix together with a sample-barcoded 5' primer, a second PCR was run for roughly 7 to 11 cycles. MiXCR, applied by TCRdb to the 5' RACE reads, yields one record per CDR3 protein. Found here are approximately 850,000 distinct CDR3 sequences, roughly 64% of them singletons; the top ten hold about 20%. The sample was blood. Receptors were obtained from a young man in good health.

The chain recombines TRBV7-2 with TRBJ1-2; no definite D call. Germline V gene data show CDR1 as SGHTA and CDR2 as FQGNSA. This CDR3 has 12 amino acids. V lost 5 bases and J 8 bases, leaving 12 bases between the germline ends. In DNA form, the CDR3 reads TGTGCCAGCAGCCCCTCGGGGAGCGGCTACACCTTC. It translates to CASSPSGSGYTF.

Notes on this clonotype: Because the CDR3's place on the DNA is in doubt, the DNA is left out and the CDR3 is given as listed by TCRdb. This chain joins TRBV29-1 and TRBJ2-7; TRBD2 is taken as the D call from the table, unchecked against the DNA. Germline assignment: CDR1 SQVTM and CDR2 ANQGSEA. The CDR3 spans 21 amino acids, including both terminal residues. The CDR3 loop reads CSIYLCSVALTSGGPKETQYF.